The next 29 T cell receptor beta chains were all read from a single sample in a study of blood T cells in healthy people across ages. Alongside a J-beta primer mix, a sample-barcoded 5' primer served in a second PCR lasting roughly 7 to 12 cycles. TCRdb recomputed calls from the 5' RACE reads with MiXCR, one row per CDR3 protein. The sample shows hundreds of thousands of distinct CDR3 sequences, around 36% of them seen only once. Sequencing was performed on blood. These receptors originate from a man between 18 and 35 years old in good health.

This clonotype was seen ten or more times. The chain couples TRBV20-1 to TRBJ2-1; D tentatively reads TRBD1 or TRBD2 (7 bases each). The germline V gene has CDR1 DFQATT and CDR2 SNEGSKA (reference sequence). V was shortened by 5 bases and J by 7 bases, with 15 bases between the two germline ends. This CDR3 has 13 residues. CDR3 in DNA: TGCAGTGCTCCGGGACTACAGGGGAATGAGCAGTTCTTC. Protein sequence: CSAPGLQGNEQFF.

The chain has TRBV30 and TRBJ2-1; 9 bases align to TRBD2. The trim removed 4 bases at V and 5 bases at J, leaving 3 bases unmatched. Germline V gene sequence: CDR1 GTSNPN, CDR2 SVGIG (reference sequence). This CDR3 is built from 13 residues. The CDR3 loop reads CAWNQREDNEQFF. The CDR3 coding sequence is TGTGCCTGGAACCAGCGGGAGGACAATGAGCAGTTCTTC.

This clonotype has at least ten counts. This chain links TRBV7-2 with TRBJ1-2; 9 bases are shared with TRBD1. This CDR3 comprises 13 residues. CDR1 and CDR2 from the germline V gene are SGHTA and FQGNSA. V dropped 6 bases and J dropped 7; count of bases not matched to a gene: 6. The CDR3 loop is CASSLRQGGGYTF. CDR3 nucleotides: TGTGCCAGCAGTTTACGACAGGGGGGTGGCTACACCTTC.

V usage is TRBV29-1 and J usage is TRBJ1-1; D is ambiguous. Germline CDR1 SQVTM, CDR2 ANQGSEA. This CDR3 has 10 amino acids. V lost 3 bases and J 11 bases, leaving 10 bases between the germline ends. The CDR3 is CSVDRQRAFF. CDR3 nucleotides: TGCAGCGTTGACCGGCAGAGGGCTTTCTTT.

This clonotype was detected only a few times. The chain has TRBV10-3 and TRBJ1-1, with no clear D. Germline assignment: CDR1 ENHRY and CDR2 SYGVKD. The V end lost 6 bases, the J end lost 4 bases, and 12 bases lay between the germline ends. This CDR3 has 13 residues. Written as DNA, the CDR3 is TGTGCCATCAGGAAAGATAGCCCCACTGAAGCTTTCTTT. Translated, it gives CAIRKDSPTEAFF.

This clonotype was picked up many times. The chain uses TRBV6-5 and TRBJ2-1, with D tentatively TRBD1 or TRBD2 (5 bases each). Trimming stripped 5 bases from V and 6 bases from J, with 11 bases between. CDR3 size: 13 residues. Germline V gene lookup returns CDR1 MNHEY and CDR2 SVGAGI. CDR3 coding DNA: TGTGCCAGCAGTGACGGGACGGGCAATGAGCAGTTCTTC. Translating gives CASSDGTGNEQFF.

CDR3 sequence (DNA): TGTGCCATCAGTGAAAGGGGGTCTTGGGCCAACGTCCTGACTTTC. Its protein product is CAISERGSWANVLTF. The J gene is TRBJ2-6, the V gene TRBV10-3; the D gene is possibly TRBD1 (6 bases). This CDR3 region has 15 residues. Germline V gene data show CDR1 as ENHRY and CDR2 as SYGVKD. V gave up 3 bases and J gave up 5 bases, with 11 bases separating them.

This clonotype was recorded a few times. This rearrangement joins TRBV7-2 to TRBJ1-1, with a tentative D call TRBD1 (5 bases). The CDR3 has 14 amino acids. V was cut by 2 bases and J by 10 bases, with 17 bases left in between. The germline V gene encodes CDR1 SGHTA and CDR2 FQGNSA. Here the CDR3 reads CASSLNSGDPRAFF. The CDR3 DNA is TGTGCCAGCAGCTTAAATTCGGGGGATCCTAGAGCTTTCTTT.

In its sample, this clonotype was seen many times. This chain connects TRBV12-3 or TRBV12-4 to TRBJ2-5; no definite D call. V dropped 3 bases and J dropped 5 bases, with 7 bases sitting between them. The CDR3 length is 12 residues. CDR3 in amino acids: CASSLPPETQYF. CDR3 DNA: TGTGCCAGCAGTTTGCCCCCCGAGACCCAGTACTTC.

This chain uses TRBV24-1 with TRBJ1-5; D unclear. Trimming took off 4 bases at V and 5 bases at J, with 8 bases between the two ends. Germline V gives CDR1 KGHDR, CDR2 SFDVKD. CDR3 length: 13 amino acids. In DNA form, the CDR3 reads TGTGCCACCAGTGAGGCAGGCTATCAGCCCCAGCATTTT. It yields the protein CATSEAGYQPQHF.

This clonotype has just a few counts. This CDR3 is CASSLGFRVRDGDGYTF. The CDR3 nucleotides read TGTGCCAGCAGCTTAGGGTTTAGAGTGAGGGATGGGGATGGCTACACCTTC. The chain couples TRBV7-2 to TRBJ1-2; D unresolved. V was pared by 1 base and J by 6 bases, with 21 bases between. The germline V gene encodes CDR1 SGHTA and CDR2 FQGNSA. The CDR3 contains 17 residues.

V is TRBV14 and J is TRBJ2-3, with D tentatively TRBD1 or TRBD2 (5 bases each). Between the trimmed V and J ends, which lost 4 bases and 2 bases, there was a span of 13 bases. The CDR3 is 15 residues long. CDR1 is SGHDN and CDR2 is FVKESK in the germline V gene. Written as DNA, the CDR3 is TGTGCCAGCAGCCTCCGTCGGGACCTCACAGATACGCAGTATTTT. Its translation is CASSLRRDLTDTQYF.

Remarks on this clonotype: A read error may be the cause here, since a much bigger clone is one base away. The chain is built from TRBV12-3 or TRBV12-4 and TRBJ2-3; tentative D call: TRBD2 (6 bases). CDR3 length: 14 amino acids. V was cut by 10 bases and J by 4 bases, with 18 bases left in between. The CDR3 nucleotides read TGTGCCATAAGCCTGGAACCTAGCGCAGATACGCAGTATTTT. It specifies CAISLEPSADTQYF.

The rearrangement uses TRBV20-1 and TRBJ2-3; unclear D gene. Deletions cut 2 bases from V and 0 bases from J, with 12 bases between. CDR1 and CDR2 from the germline V gene are DFQATT and SNEGSKA (reference sequence). CDR3 length equals 15 residues. The CDR3 is CSARSVEQSTDTQYF. CDR3 in DNA: TGCAGTGCTAGATCAGTAGAGCAGAGCACAGATACGCAGTATTTT.

The chain carries TRBV5-1 and TRBJ2-5; 8 nucleotides line up with TRBD1. The J call may not be correct, given that the DNA end is closer to TRBJ2-7. The CDR3 runs 15 residues. Germline CDR1 SGHRS, CDR2 YFSETQ. The CDR3 sequence is CASSSGAGGLYEQYF. The CDR3 nucleotides are TGCGCCAGCTCCTCTGGGGCAGGGGGCCTCTACGAGCAGTACTTC.

Turning to this clonotype: Germline is not matched at one junction end, which may reflect a read error. V is TRBV18 and J is TRBJ1-5; D ambiguous. The CDR3 contains 13 residues. In germline, CDR1 is KGHSH, CDR2 LQKENI. CDR3 region: CASAPLSNQPQHF. CDR3 coding DNA: TGTGCCAGCGCACCCCTTAGCAATCAGCCCCAGCATTTT.

This clonotype showed up just once. V and J are TRBV20-1 and TRBJ2-1; the D call may be TRBD1 or TRBD2 (5 bases each). The germline gives CDR1 DFQATT, CDR2 SNEGSKA (reference sequence). With 3 bases removed from V and 0 bases from J, the gap between germline ends came to 9 bases. CDR3 length equals 14 residues. As DNA, the CDR3 is TGCAGTGCTAGGTGGGGGAGCTCCTACAATGAGCAGTTCTTC. Its protein is CSARWGSSYNEQFF.

The CDR3 DNA reads as TGCGCCAGCAGCTTGGAAGTGGCAGACAATGAGCAGTTCTTC. Amino acids: CASSLEVADNEQFF. The chain is built from TRBV5-1 and TRBJ2-1; D gene unclear. The CDR3 has 14 residues. Germline V CDR1 and CDR2: SGHRS, YFSETQ. Trimming shortened V by 0 bases and J by 5 bases, and 9 bases separated the two germline ends.

Of note for this clonotype: A much larger clonotype is one base distant, so this may be a read error. This chain connects TRBV7-2 to TRBJ2-1, with D perhaps TRBD1 or TRBD2 (5 bases each). CDR1 and CDR2 (germline): SGHTA, FQGNSA. The CDR3 has 13 amino acids. CDR3 loop: CANSAGTRDEQFF. In DNA, the CDR3 is TGTGCCAACAGCGCCGGGACCAGGGATGAGCAGTTCTTC.

Regarding this clonotype: The junction departs from germline at one end; a sequencing error may be responsible. The chain is built from TRBV12-3 or TRBV12-4 and TRBJ1-1, with D possibly being TRBD1 (5 bases). The CDR3 is 15 residues long. CDR3 residues: CASSPTWGLKTEAFF. The CDR3 nucleotides are TGTGCCAGCAGCCCTACGTGGGGGTTGAAAACTGAAGCTTTCTTT.

The genes are TRBV30 and TRBJ1-2; D call uncertain. The germline V gene has CDR1 GTSNPN and CDR2 SVGIG (reference sequence). Trimming took 2 bases from V and 0 from J, leaving 7 bases between them. The CDR3 has 13 residues. For the CDR3, the DNA is TGTGCCTGGAGTTTGAGATCTAACTATGGCTACACCTTC. Amino acid sequence: CAWSLRSNYGYTF.

The chain couples TRBV20-1 to TRBJ2-5; D is undetermined. The CDR3 is 14 amino acids. V was cut by 5 bases and J by 3 bases, with 16 bases left in between. Germline values: CDR1 DFQATT, CDR2 SNEGSKA (reference sequence). The CDR3: CSAELGPPKETQYF. In DNA form, the CDR3 reads TGCAGTGCTGAATTAGGACCTCCCAAAGAGACCCAGTACTTC.

This clonotype was seen more than once but under ten times. J is TRBJ1-2 and V is TRBV3-1, with TRBD1 matching 10 bases. V was pared by 1 base and J by 5 bases, with 7 bases of the junction left unmatched. In germline, CDR1 is LGHDT, CDR2 YNNKEL (reference sequence). This CDR3 is 16 amino acids long. CDR3: CASSQAETGGVYGYTF. DNA of the CDR3: TGTGCCAGCAGCCAAGCGGAGACAGGGGGCGTGTATGGCTACACCTTC.

The chain combines TRBV4-3 with TRBJ1-4; TRBD1 might be the D (5 bases). Trimming removed 1 base from V and 7 bases from J, with 13 bases in between. This CDR3 has 15 amino acids. Germline V gene sequence: CDR1 LGHNA, CDR2 YSLEER. This CDR3 is CASSQVARAGEKLFF. DNA for the CDR3: TGCGCCAGCAGCCAAGTCGCCAGGGCGGGTGAAAAACTGTTTTTT.

This clonotype was observed a handful of times. The rearrangement links TRBV7-9 to TRBJ1-5, with a tentative D call TRBD1 (6 bases). The CDR3 covers 14 residues. The germline V gene encodes CDR1 SEHNR and CDR2 FQNEAQ (reference sequence). Trimming took off 4 bases at V and 7 bases at J, with 14 bases between the two ends. The CDR3 sequence: CASSWGGGDQPQHF. The CDR3 bases are TGTGCCAGCAGCTGGGGAGGGGGGGACCAGCCCCAGCATTTT.

This clonotype was seen a handful of times. The genes are TRBV14 and TRBJ1-1; 8 nucleotides match TRBD1. CDR1 is SGHDN and CDR2 is FVKESK in the germline V gene. J was trimmed by 6 bases and V by 1 base; bases with no gene match: 7. The CDR3 is 15 residues long. CDR3 coding DNA: TGTGCCAGCAGCCAAGGGACAGGGATCGCGTCTGAAGCTTTCTTT. This gives the protein CASSQGTGIASEAFF.

The J gene is TRBJ1-1, the V gene TRBV4-2; a possible D gene is TRBD1 (6 bases). Between the trimmed V and J ends, which lost 4 bases and 6 bases, there was a span of 18 bases. Germline V gives CDR1 LGHNA, CDR2 YNFKEQ. This CDR3 has 15 amino acids. CDR3 nucleotides: TGTGCCAGCAGCCCGGAGCTGAGGGGGGGATCTGAAGCTTTCTTT. Residues: CASSPELRGGSEAFF.

The gene calls are TRBV5-1 and TRBJ1-2; D gene uncertain. Trimming removed 0 bases at V and 1 base at J, with 13 bases between. The CDR3 has 16 amino acids. CDR1 and CDR2 from the germline V gene are SGHRS and YFSETQ. The CDR3 sequence: CASSLGRERDNYGYTF. For the CDR3, the DNA is TGCGCCAGCAGCTTGGGCCGAGAAAGGGATAACTATGGCTACACCTTC.

This chain uses TRBV18 with TRBJ2-3; 10 bases line up with TRBD2. Germline V lookup: CDR1 KGHSH, CDR2 LQKENI. V lost 2 bases, J lost 1 base, and 3 bases stayed unmatched. This CDR3 region has 16 residues. The CDR3 loop is CASSPELAGGTDTQYF. CDR3 coding DNA: TGTGCCAGCTCACCAGAGCTAGCGGGGGGCACAGATACGCAGTATTTT.